These T cell receptor beta chains were read from a single sample in a study of shared clonotypes between healthy human individuals. Produced via immunoSEQ multiplex PCR; TCRdb's table is partial and in-frame only. The sample records hundreds of thousands of clones, approximately 79% being singletons. The sequenced material came from memory CD4+ T cells sorted from blood. These receptors were taken from a woman aged 30 to 39 in good health. Each CDR3 is given with its conserved first and last residue. A D gene is named only where the DNA matches it firmly. Expanded clones are given a class, and other clones once, few, many or no size at all.

D gene: TRBD1; clone size: few; CDR3 length: 16; V gene: TRBV6-1; J gene: TRBJ2-7; CDR3 protein: CASSVLRTGGYYEQYF; CDR3 DNA: TGTGCCAGCAGTGTTCTACGGACAGGGGGCTATTACGAGCAGTACTTC
D gene: TRBD2; clone size: .; CDR3 length: 13; V gene: TRBV10-3; J gene: TRBJ2-3; CDR3 protein: CAGKRENTDTQYF; CDR3 DNA: TGTGCCGGGAAGCGGGAGAACACAGATACGCAGTATTTT
D gene: TRBD2; clone size: few; CDR3 length: 14; V gene: TRBV19; J gene: TRBJ2-7; CDR3 protein: CASSTSSGVYRQYF; CDR3 DNA: TGTGCCAGTAGTACGTCTAGCGGGGTCTATCGGCAGTACTTC
D gene: .; clone size: .; CDR3 length: 10; V gene: TRBV20-1; J gene: TRBJ1-2; CDR3 protein: CSARDVGYTF; CDR3 DNA: TGCAGTGCTAGAGATGTCGGCTACACCTTC
D gene: .; clone size: .; CDR3 length: 16; V gene: TRBV5-1; J gene: TRBJ2-7; CDR3 protein: CASSLEEGGTGYEQYF; CDR3 DNA: TGCGCCAGCAGCTTGGAAGAGGGGGGAACTGGCTACGAGCAGTACTTC
D gene: .; clone size: once; CDR3 length: 13; V gene: TRBV5-1; J gene: TRBJ2-5; CDR3 protein: CASSVGVGETQYF; CDR3 DNA: TGCGCCAGCAGCGTAGGGGTTGGGGAGACCCAGTACTTC
D gene: .; clone size: .; CDR3 length: 11; V gene: TRBV4-3; J gene: TRBJ1-1; CDR3 protein: CASSQSTEAFF; CDR3 DNA: TGCGCCAGCAGCCAATCCACTGAAGCTTTCTTT
D gene: TRBD2; clone size: .; CDR3 length: 15; V gene: TRBV10-1; J gene: TRBJ2-1; CDR3 protein: CARRDPGTRNNEQFF; CDR3 DNA: TGCGCCAGAAGAGACCCCGGGACTAGGAACAATGAGCAGTTCTTC
D gene: .; clone size: once; CDR3 length: 9; V gene: TRBV6-1; J gene: TRBJ2-3; CDR3 protein: CASSHTQYF; CDR3 DNA: TGTGCCAGCAGTCATACGCAGTATTTT
D gene: .; clone size: few; CDR3 length: 16; V gene: TRBV6-1; J gene: TRBJ2-2; CDR3 protein: CASSDEGRWDTGELFF; CDR3 DNA: TGTGCCAGCAGTGATGAGGGGCGGTGGGACACCGGGGAGCTGTTTTTT
D gene: .; clone size: many; CDR3 length: 14; V gene: TRBV5-1; J gene: TRBJ1-2; CDR3 protein: CASSLGTSNYGYTF; CDR3 DNA: TGCGCCAGCAGCTTAGGGACCTCCAACTATGGCTACACCTTC
D gene: .; clone size: few; CDR3 length: 14; V gene: TRBV7-8; J gene: TRBJ2-7; CDR3 protein: CASSLATGTDEQYF; CDR3 DNA: TGTGCCAGCAGCTTAGCGACTGGTACAGACGAGCAGTACTTC
D gene: TRBD1; clone size: .; CDR3 length: 15; V gene: TRBV28; J gene: TRBJ1-5; CDR3 protein: CASSPGQALVQPQHF; CDR3 DNA: TGTGCCAGCAGCCCGGGACAGGCTCTAGTTCAGCCCCAGCATTTT
D gene: .; clone size: .; CDR3 length: 13; V gene: TRBV28; J gene: TRBJ2-7; CDR3 protein: CASSFPEEYEQYF; CDR3 DNA: TGTGCCAGCAGTTTCCCCGAGGAATACGAGCAGTACTTC
D gene: TRBD2; clone size: once; CDR3 length: 18; V gene: TRBV25-1; J gene: TRBJ2-5; CDR3 protein: CASSGLAGGMGDQETQYF; CDR3 DNA: TGTGCCAGCAGTGGACTAGCGGGAGGTATGGGAGACCAAGAGACCCAGTACTTC
D gene: .; clone size: .; CDR3 length: 14; V gene: TRBV29-1; J gene: TRBJ2-6; CDR3 protein: CSVATNSGANVLTF; CDR3 DNA: TGCAGCGTCGCCACGAACTCTGGGGCCAACGTCCTGACTTTC
D gene: .; clone size: .; CDR3 length: 12; V gene: TRBV21-1; J gene: TRBJ2-7; CDR3 protein: CASSAEGHEQYF; CDR3 DNA: TGTGCCAGCAGCGCCGAGGGCCACGAGCAGTACTTC
D gene: .; clone size: few; CDR3 length: 13; V gene: TRBV5-1; J gene: TRBJ1-5; CDR3 protein: CASREHFDQPQHF; CDR3 DNA: TGCGCCAGCAGGGAACATTTTGATCAGCCCCAGCATTTT
D gene: .; clone size: few; CDR3 length: 15; V gene: TRBV5-4; J gene: TRBJ2-2; CDR3 protein: CASSLRAGGAGELFF; CDR3 DNA: TGTGCCAGCAGCTTGCGGGCAGGGGGGGCCGGGGAGCTGTTTTTT
D gene: .; clone size: once; CDR3 length: 15; V gene: TRBV6-6; J gene: TRBJ1-1; CDR3 protein: CASSYLGAGNTEAFF; CDR3 DNA: TGTGCCAGCAGTTACTTGGGGGCCGGGAACACTGAAGCTTTCTTT
D gene: .; clone size: .; CDR3 length: 15; V gene: TRBV5-1; J gene: TRBJ2-7; CDR3 protein: CASSPGQLSPYEQYF; CDR3 DNA: TGCGCCAGCAGTCCCGGACAGCTTTCCCCCTACGAGCAGTACTTC
D gene: .; clone size: few; CDR3 length: 14; V gene: TRBV11-3; J gene: TRBJ1-1; CDR3 protein: CASSQSGLNTEAFF; CDR3 DNA: TGTGCCAGCAGCCAGAGCGGGCTTAACACTGAAGCTTTCTTT
D gene: .; clone size: few; CDR3 length: 16; V gene: TRBV19; J gene: TRBJ1-1; CDR3 protein: CASSSPGGGRNTEAFF; CDR3 DNA: TGTGCCAGTAGTAGCCCCGGGGGCGGTAGGAACACTGAAGCTTTCTTT
D gene: .; clone size: .; CDR3 length: 17; V gene: TRBV7-9; J gene: TRBJ2-2; CDR3 protein: CASSLLDRQLNTGELFF; CDR3 DNA: TGTGCCAGCAGCTTACTAGACCGTCAATTAAACACCGGGGAGCTGTTTTTT
D gene: TRBD2; clone size: .; CDR3 length: 16; V gene: TRBV28; J gene: TRBJ2-7; CDR3 protein: CASSLAGTSGRYEQYF; CDR3 DNA: TGTGCCAGCAGTCTGGCGGGGACTAGCGGGAGATACGAGCAGTACTTC
D gene: .; clone size: once; CDR3 length: 14; V gene: TRBV5-1; J gene: TRBJ1-1; CDR3 protein: CASSFLGGGTEAFF; CDR3 DNA: TGCGCCAGCAGCTTTCTAGGGGGTGGGACTGAAGCTTTCTTT
D gene: .; clone size: .; CDR3 length: 16; V gene: TRBV18; J gene: TRBJ2-3; CDR3 protein: CASSPTSLKSTDTQYF; CDR3 DNA: TGTGCCAGCTCGCCAACTTCCCTTAAGAGCACAGATACGCAGTATTTT
D gene: .; clone size: .; CDR3 length: 11; V gene: TRBV20-1; J gene: TRBJ1-1; CDR3 protein: CSAPTDTEAFF; CDR3 DNA: TGCAGTGCCCCGACGGACACTGAAGCTTTCTTT
D gene: .; clone size: .; CDR3 length: 16; V gene: TRBV5-4; J gene: TRBJ2-5; CDR3 protein: CASSLRVSSDQETQYF; CDR3 DNA: TGTGCCAGCAGCTTGAGGGTCTCATCGGACCAAGAGACCCAGTACTTC
D gene: .; clone size: .; CDR3 length: 15; V gene: TRBV28; J gene: TRBJ1-1; CDR3 protein: CASSWGGPGNTEAFF; CDR3 DNA: TGTGCCAGCAGTTGGGGGGGACCCGGGAACACTGAAGCTTTCTTT
D gene: TRBD1; clone size: once; CDR3 length: 16; V gene: TRBV9; J gene: TRBJ2-7; CDR3 protein: CASSAQIQGAPYEQYF; CDR3 DNA: TGTGCCAGCAGCGCCCAAATTCAGGGGGCCCCCTACGAGCAGTACTTC
D gene: .; clone size: .; CDR3 length: 15; V gene: TRBV7-3; J gene: TRBJ2-3; CDR3 protein: CASSQTGGEADTQYF; CDR3 DNA: TGTGCCAGCAGCCAGACCGGCGGGGAGGCAGATACGCAGTATTTT
D gene: TRBD2; clone size: .; CDR3 length: 15; V gene: TRBV15; J gene: TRBJ2-7; CDR3 protein: CATSRLAGDYYEQYF; CDR3 DNA: TGTGCCACCAGCAGACTAGCGGGAGACTACTACGAGCAGTACTTC
D gene: TRBD2; clone size: .; CDR3 length: 15; V gene: TRBV28; J gene: TRBJ2-3; CDR3 protein: CASKRLAIYADTQYF; CDR3 DNA: TGTGCCAGCAAGAGACTAGCGATTTATGCAGATACGCAGTATTTT
D gene: TRBD1; clone size: many; CDR3 length: 14; V gene: TRBV11-1; J gene: TRBJ2-7; CDR3 protein: CASSHGTGTYEQYF; CDR3 DNA: TGTGCCAGCAGCCACGGGACAGGCACCTACGAGCAGTACTTC
D gene: TRBD1; clone size: .; CDR3 length: 15; V gene: TRBV5-1; J gene: TRBJ2-7; CDR3 protein: CASSLGAGGRYEQYF; CDR3 DNA: TGCGCCAGCAGCTTGGGGGCAGGGGGCAGATACGAGCAGTACTTC
D gene: TRBD1; clone size: .; CDR3 length: 16; V gene: TRBV6-5; J gene: TRBJ1-1; CDR3 protein: CASSFYRGPMNTEAFF; CDR3 DNA: TGTGCCAGCAGTTTCTACAGGGGGCCCATGAACACTGAAGCTTTCTTT
D gene: .; clone size: .; CDR3 length: 16; V gene: TRBV4-1; J gene: TRBJ1-3; CDR3 protein: CASSRPGSIIGNTIYF; CDR3 DNA: TGCGCCAGCAGCCGCCCGGGGTCGATCATTGGAAACACCATATATTTT
D gene: .; clone size: .; CDR3 length: 13; V gene: TRBV4-2; J gene: TRBJ2-7; CDR3 protein: CASSQGLGYEQYF; CDR3 DNA: TGTGCCAGCAGCCAAGGGCTGGGGTACGAGCAGTACTTC
D gene: .; clone size: .; CDR3 length: 14; V gene: TRBV11-2; J gene: TRBJ2-7; CDR3 protein: CASSPDRTSGEQYF; CDR3 DNA: TGTGCCAGCAGCCCCGACAGGACTAGTGGCGAGCAGTACTTC
D gene: .; clone size: .; CDR3 length: 17; V gene: TRBV6-7; J gene: TRBJ2-1; CDR3 protein: CASLTSRRGRSYNEQFF; CDR3 DNA: TGTGCCAGCCTGACTAGCAGGAGGGGGAGATCCTACAATGAGCAGTTCTTC
D gene: TRBD1; clone size: .; CDR3 length: 13; V gene: TRBV30; J gene: TRBJ2-7; CDR3 protein: CAWRTGHSYEQYF; CDR3 DNA: TGTGCCTGGAGGACAGGGCACTCCTACGAGCAGTACTTC